This T cell receptor (beta chain) was captured by sequencing in a study of technical replicates of blood from a handful of donors. The CDR3 is 14 residues long. V gave up 2 bases and J gave up 4 bases; unmatched junction bases: 2. Looked up from germline, CDR1 is MNHEY and CDR2 is SMNVEV (reference sequence). This clone turned up a few times. The table came from immunoSEQ multiplex PCR; TCRdb's copy has only in-frame clones and leaves some out. In the table there are about 73,000 clones, 90% to 95% of which are singletons. The V gene is TRBV27, the J gene TRBJ2-3, with 8 nucleotides matching TRBD2. Sequencing was performed on PBMCs. The TCR sequence derives from a human donor in good health. Some clones in this sample may be carry-over from other donors' samples. In DNA form, the CDR3 reads TGTGCCAGCAGTTTAGCGGGAGGTGCAGATACGCAGTATTTT. This translates into CASSLAGGADTQYF.